These 22 T cell receptor beta chains share one sample of origin, sequenced in a study of control samples from healthy donors and cancer patients. TCRdb's table, derived via immunoSEQ multiplex PCR, lists solely in-frame clones and lacks some. This sample has some 21,000 clones; 85% occur once, and the top ten carry about two fifths. The material sequenced was PBMCs. The receptors derive from a man between 60 and 70 years old with head and neck cancer.

V gene TRBV18 combines with J gene TRBJ1-2; D perhaps matches TRBD1 (6 bases). The CDR3 contains 14 residues. V lost 6 bases, J lost 3 bases, and 14 bases lay in between. Germline CDR1 KGHSH, CDR2 LQKENI. The CDR3 protein is CASSTFGGDYGYTF. The CDR3 DNA sequence: TGTGCCAGCTCTACCTTCGGGGGCGACTATGGCTACACCTTC.

The chain uses TRBV2 and TRBJ2-1, with D maybe TRBD1 (5 bases). The V and J ends lost 7 bases and 7 bases respectively, with 17 bases between them. The CDR3 is 14 residues long. Looked up from germline, CDR1 is SNHLY and CDR2 is FYNNEI. The CDR3 bases are TGTGCCAGCAATCAGGGTTCGGGTGTTAATGAGCAGTTCTTC. Protein: CASNQGSGVNEQFF.

The genes are TRBV27 and TRBJ2-3, with TRBD2 matching 12 bases. CDR1 MNHEY and CDR2 SMNVEV come from the germline V gene (reference sequence). The CDR3 contains 15 residues. V lost 6 bases and J lost 6; bases outside the gene matches: 7. The CDR3 loop reads CASSPSGLAGDTQYF. The DNA for the CDR3 is TGTGCCAGCAGCCCCTCGGGACTAGCGGGTGATACGCAGTATTTT.

This clone was counted only a few times. The chain carries TRBV2 and TRBJ1-5; D may be TRBD1 (5 bases). This CDR3 region has 13 residues. V was cut by 1 base and J by 6 bases, with 7 bases left in between. Germline CDR1 and CDR2: SNHLY and FYNNEI. The CDR3 here is CASSEERGQPQHF. The CDR3, as DNA: TGTGCCAGCAGTGAAGAAAGGGGTCAGCCCCAGCATTTT.

This rearrangement joins TRBV4-1 to TRBJ2-3; tentatively, D is TRBD1 (7 bases). The germline V gene has CDR1 MGHRA and CDR2 YSYEKL. The CDR3 extends over 16 amino acids. Deletions cut 1 base from V and 1 base from J, with 12 bases between. CDR3 region: CASSQGRGLRTDTQYF. The CDR3 DNA is TGCGCCAGCAGCCAAGGGAGGGGGCTCCGCACAGATACGCAGTATTTT.

The chain is built from TRBV6-1 and TRBJ1-2; D gene ambiguous. V was shortened by 2 bases and J by 13 bases, with 11 bases between the two germline ends. Germline V gene lookup returns CDR1 MNHNS and CDR2 SASEGT. The CDR3 is made up of 11 amino acids. The DNA of the CDR3 is TGTGCCAGCAGTGAAAATGGGGAGGCCACCTTC. Its protein is CASSENGEATF.

The chain is built from TRBV5-6 and TRBJ1-6; 10 bases map to TRBD1. Germline V CDR1 and CDR2: SGHDT, YYEEEE. This CDR3 is built from 16 residues. V lost 4 bases to trimming and J lost 8 bases; unmatched junction nucleotides: 9. The CDR3 nucleotides are TGTGCCAGCAGCACAATTACCGGGACAGGGGATTCACCCCTCCACTTT. Translating it yields CASSTITGTGDSPLHF.

This chain connects TRBV6-5 to TRBJ2-3; no reliable D call. The CDR3 extends over 12 amino acids. CDR1 and CDR2 from the germline V gene are MNHEY and SVGAGI. Trimming took 8 bases from V and 5 from J, leaving 11 bases between them. The CDR3 reads CASPNAGDTQYF. The CDR3 DNA reads TGTGCCAGCCCAAACGCTGGAGATACGCAGTATTTT.

The genes are TRBV15 and TRBJ1-1, with D tentatively TRBD1 (6 bases). The germline V gene encodes CDR1 LNHNV and CDR2 YYDKDF (reference sequence). The V gene lost 0 bases and the J gene lost 6 bases, with 14 bases spanning the gap. The CDR3 is made up of 15 amino acids. Here the CDR3 reads CATSRDLGGRPEAFF. CDR3 in DNA: TGTGCCACCAGCAGAGATCTGGGGGGGCGTCCTGAAGCTTTCTTT.

This chain connects TRBV5-4 to TRBJ1-2; 10 bases are shared with TRBD1. V dropped 3 bases and J dropped 6; count of bases not matched to a gene: 5. The CDR3 is 14 residues long. From germline, CDR1 is SGHNT and CDR2 YYREEE (reference sequence). The CDR3 region is CASSSTGTGDGYTF. In DNA form, the CDR3 reads TGTGCCAGCAGCTCCACCGGGACAGGGGATGGCTACACCTTC. The full variable domain, with the rest looked up from reference TRBV5-4 and TRBJ1-2, is ETGVTQSPTHLIKTRGQQVTLRCSSQSGHNTVSWYQQALGQGPQFIFQYYREEENGRGNFPPRFSGLQFPNYSSELNVNALELDDSALYLCASSSTGTGDGYTFGSGTRLTVV.

The CDR3 nucleotides are TGCGCCAGCAGCTTGTTGGGGGTCGGCGAGACCCAGTACTTC. Translation gives CASSLLGVGETQYF. The rearrangement links TRBV5-1 to TRBJ2-5, with D tentatively TRBD1 or TRBD2 (5 bases each). V was shortened by 1 base and J by 5 bases, with 12 bases between the two germline ends. This CDR3 is 14 amino acids long. Germline CDR1 reads SGHRS; CDR2 reads YFSETQ.

The rearrangement joins TRBV4-1 to TRBJ2-1; perhaps TRBD1 as D (6 bases). Trimming pared 4 bases from V and 0 bases from J, leaving 7 bases between. The CDR3 loop spans 14 amino acids. The germline V gene encodes CDR1 MGHRA and CDR2 YSYEKL. DNA of the CDR3: TGCGCCAGCAGCCCCAGGGGCTCCTACAATGAGCAGTTCTTC. As protein: CASSPRGSYNEQFF.

In its sample, this clone was seen once. This chain joins TRBV7-9 and TRBJ2-3, with 7 bases fitting TRBD2. J gave up 0 bases and V 5 bases, and 8 bases lay outside the gene matches. The CDR3 has 16 amino acids. Germline assignment: CDR1 SEHNR and CDR2 FQNEAQ (reference sequence). In nucleotides, the CDR3 is TGTGCCAGCAGCCCCTGGGGTAGCGGGAGCACAGATACGCAGTATTTT. Translated: CASSPWGSGSTDTQYF.

The chain employs TRBV9 and TRBJ2-6; possibly TRBD1 for D (5 bases). Germline CDR1 reads SGDLS; CDR2 reads YYNGEE. V lost 5 bases to trimming and J lost 4 bases, with 10 bases between them. CDR3 size: 14 residues. DNA of the CDR3: TGTGCCAGCAGTGCAGGGCCGGGGGCCAACGTCCTGACTTTC. Its protein is CASSAGPGANVLTF.

The chain combines TRBV27 with TRBJ2-1, with 10 bases that match TRBD2. Trimming took 4 bases from V and 7 from J; bases not matched to a gene: 10. The CDR3 contains 16 residues. The germline gives CDR1 MNHEY, CDR2 SMNVEV (reference sequence). Here the CDR3 DNA reads TGTGCCAGCAGTTCATTAGCGGGAGGAGGGAGGAATGAGCAGTTCTTC. Amino acid sequence: CASSSLAGGGRNEQFF.

This sequence joins TRBV24-1 and TRBJ2-2, with 10 nucleotides matching TRBD1. CDR3 length: 16 residues. V lost 4 bases, J lost 3 bases, and 4 bases stayed unmatched. The germline V gene encodes CDR1 KGHDR and CDR2 SFDVKD. CDR3 amino acids: CATSDPGTGDTGELFF. The CDR3 DNA reads as TGTGCCACCAGTGACCCCGGGACAGGGGACACCGGGGAGCTGTTTTTT.

This clone has more than one count but fewer than ten. This sequence joins TRBV5-6 and TRBJ1-4, with D perhaps TRBD1 (5 bases). V was clipped by 3 bases and J by 0 bases, with 12 bases between them. The CDR3 has 16 amino acids. Looked up from germline, CDR1 is SGHDT and CDR2 is YYEEEE. The CDR3 bases are TGTGCCAGCAGCTGGGGGACGGCCTCAACTAATGAAAAACTGTTTTTT. Protein sequence: CASSWGTASTNEKLFF.

V and J are TRBV7-9 and TRBJ1-1; D is ambiguous. The germline CDR1 and CDR2 sequences are SEHNR and FQNEAQ (reference sequence). CDR3 length equals 14 residues. Deletions cut 0 bases from V and 4 bases from J, with 9 bases between. The CDR3 DNA reads as TGTGCCAGCAGCTTAGCGGCAGGCGGCACTGAAGCTTTCTTT. Protein sequence: CASSLAAGGTEAFF. Full variable domain (remainder filled in from reference TRBV7-9 and TRBJ1-1): DTGVSQNPRHKITKRGQNVTFRCDPISEHNRLYWYRQTLGQGPEFLTYFQNEAQLEKSRLLSDRFSAERPKGSFSTLEIQRTEQGDSAMYLCASSLAAGGTEAFFGQGTRLTVV.

This clone has only a few counts. This rearrangement joins TRBV7-8 to TRBJ1-2; weak D call: TRBD1 (5 bases). Germline V gene data show CDR1 as SGHVS and CDR2 as FQNEAQ. V shed 0 bases and J shed 7 bases, with 12 bases lying between them. The CDR3 has 14 residues. As DNA, the CDR3 is TGTGCCAGCAGCTTAGCGATTGGGGCGGGTGGCTACACCTTC. As protein: CASSLAIGAGGYTF. The full variable domain, completed using reference TRBV7-8 and TRBJ1-2, is GAGVSQSPRYKVAKRGQDVALRCDPISGHVSLFWYQQALGQGPEFLTYFQNEAQLDKSGLPSDRFFAERPEGSVSTLKIQRTQQEDSAVYLCASSLAIGAGGYTFGSGTRLTVV.

This chain uses TRBV27 with TRBJ2-5; TRBD2 matches at 11 bases. The CDR3 has 14 residues. The J segment lost 4 bases and the V segment lost 8 bases, leaving 6 bases of the junction unmatched. In germline, CDR1 is MNHEY, CDR2 SMNVEV (reference sequence). The CDR3 reads CASQWLAGGETQYF. DNA of the CDR3: TGTGCCAGCCAATGGCTAGCGGGAGGAGAGACCCAGTACTTC.

The chain uses TRBV27 and TRBJ2-1; D tentatively reads TRBD1 or TRBD2 (5 bases each). V was cut by 8 bases and J by 0 bases, with 20 bases left in between. The CDR3 length is 17 residues. The germline gives CDR1 MNHEY, CDR2 SMNVEV (reference sequence). The CDR3 loop reads CASAPEGSPSSYNEQFF. The CDR3 nucleotides are TGTGCCAGCGCCCCAGAGGGGTCTCCAAGCTCCTACAATGAGCAGTTCTTC.

This chain uses TRBV6-4 with TRBJ2-6, with D tentatively TRBD1 (6 bases). The V end was cut by 4 bases, the J end by 2 bases, with 9 bases between. The CDR3 is made up of 15 amino acids. The germline gives CDR1 MRHNA, CDR2 SNTAGT. CDR3 protein: CASSAGAAGANVLTF. Written as DNA, the CDR3 is TGTGCCAGCAGTGCAGGGGCTGCTGGGGCCAACGTCCTGACTTTC.